One sample yielded the 21 T cell receptor beta chains listed below, sequenced in a study of blood T cell repertoires in COVID-19. Method: immunoSEQ multiplex PCR; TCRdb's copy keeps in-frame clones and lacks some. The sample yields 150,000 or so clones, 75% to 85% seen once. The sample was peripheral blood. The receptors originated from a woman in her fifties or sixties with acute or convalescent COVID-19.

This chain uses TRBV4-2 with TRBJ2-3; 12 nucleotides align to TRBD1. Germline loops: CDR1 LGHNA, CDR2 YNFKEQ. Germline trimming cut 0 bases from V and 6 bases from J; bases unmatched to any gene: 7. The CDR3 covers 17 residues. The CDR3 loop reads CASSQDMGTGGMDTQYF. In DNA form, the CDR3 reads TGTGCCAGCAGCCAAGATATGGGGACAGGGGGCATGGATACGCAGTATTTT.

The chain joins TRBV6-2 or TRBV6-3 to TRBJ2-3; no clear D gene. The CDR3 consists of 15 residues. V gave up 2 bases and J gave up 2 bases, with 11 bases separating them. The germline CDR1 and CDR2 sequences are MNHEY and SVGEGT. The DNA of the CDR3 is TGTGCCAGCAGTTACGCACTACCCCTCACAGATACGCAGTATTTT. It is translated as CASSYALPLTDTQYF.

The V and J genes are TRBV28 and TRBJ2-1; weak D call: TRBD1 (7 bases). Looked up from germline, CDR1 is MDHEN and CDR2 is SYDVKM. The CDR3 totals 12 residues. The V end lost 9 bases, the J end lost 6 bases, and 12 bases lay between the germline ends. The CDR3 DNA reads as TGTGCCAGTGCAGGGGGGATCAATGAGCAGTTCTTC. Amino acids: CASAGGINEQFF.

This clone came up a few times. The rearrangement joins TRBV30 to TRBJ1-3, with D possibly being TRBD1 (5 bases). The length of the CDR3 is 17 residues. The germline gives CDR1 GTSNPN, CDR2 SVGIG (reference sequence). With 3 bases removed from V and 0 bases from J, the gap between germline ends came to 18 bases. The DNA of the CDR3 is TGTGCCTGGAGGTTCCCCGGGGGACTATTCTCTGGAAACACCATATATTTT. This encodes CAWRFPGGLFSGNTIYF.

This clone was counted once. The CDR3 loop reads CASSSESSGGLETQYF. Written as DNA, the CDR3 is TGTGCCAGCAGCTCAGAGTCGTCGGGGGGATTAGAGACCCAGTACTTC. V gene TRBV7-9 combines with J gene TRBJ2-5, with TRBD2 matching 7 bases. Unmatched junction bases numbered 12, after V lost 4 bases and J lost 4 bases. The germline gives CDR1 SEHNR, CDR2 FQNEAQ (reference sequence). The CDR3 spans 16 residues.

This clone was counted between two and nine times. The chain combines TRBV9 with TRBJ2-3, with 7 bases lining up with TRBD2. V trimming: 2 bases; J trimming: 0 bases; junction bases outside the gene matches: 3. The CDR3 loop spans 15 amino acids. From germline, CDR1 is SGDLS and CDR2 YYNGEE. CDR3 in amino acids: CASSVRGSSTDTQYF. For the CDR3, the DNA is TGTGCCAGCAGCGTGCGCGGGAGTAGCACAGATACGCAGTATTTT.

In the case of this clone: The junction departs from germline at one end; a sequencing error may be responsible. The chain is built from TRBV4-3 and TRBJ1-1, with unresolved D. Germline CDR1 and CDR2: LGHNA and YSLEER. This CDR3 spans 15 amino acids. CDR3 nucleotide sequence: TGCGCCAGCAGGCAAGAAATATTGGCAGACACTGAAGCTTTCTTT. It encodes CASRQEILADTEAFF.

A single count supports this clone. This chain joins TRBV5-1 and TRBJ1-1; the D is unclear. There are 12 residues in the CDR3. Germline CDR1 SGHRS, CDR2 YFSETQ. V was clipped by 6 bases and J by 1 base, with 7 bases between them. The CDR3 region is CASTLQNTEAFF. CDR3 nucleotide sequence: TGCGCCAGCACCTTACAGAACACTGAAGCTTTCTTT.

The genes are TRBV6-1 and TRBJ1-4; a possible D gene is TRBD1 (5 bases). Germline V gene lookup returns CDR1 MNHNS and CDR2 SASEGT. Between the trimmed V and J ends, which lost 1 base and 3 bases, there was a span of 6 bases. CDR3 length: 14 amino acids. DNA for the CDR3: TGTGCCAGCAGTGAAGGGGGGGCTAATGAAAAACTGTTTTTT. This gives the protein CASSEGGANEKLFF.

The chain links TRBV30 to TRBJ1-2; D unresolved. V lost 0 bases, J lost 4 bases, and 15 bases lay in between. CDR1 and CDR2 (germline): GTSNPN, SVGIG (reference sequence). The CDR3 consists of 15 residues. The CDR3: CAWSVLGEERYGYTF. CDR3 nucleotides: TGTGCCTGGAGTGTACTCGGAGAGGAACGCTATGGCTACACCTTC.

This clone was seen a few times. The V and J genes are TRBV11-2 and TRBJ2-7, with 15 bases matching TRBD2. V lost 1 base, J lost 5 bases, and 6 bases stayed unmatched. The CDR3 runs 17 residues. CDR1 is SGHAT, CDR2 FQNNGV, per germline. In DNA form, the CDR3 reads TGTGCCAGCAGCTTAGGGACTAGCGGGAGGGCCGGCAACGAGCAGTACTTC. This gives the protein CASSLGTSGRAGNEQYF.

The chain couples TRBV4-3 to TRBJ2-2, with a weak D call TRBD2 (5 bases). CDR3 size: 14 residues. V was clipped by 4 bases and J by 6 bases, with 12 bases between them. Germline assignment: CDR1 LGHNA and CDR2 YSLEER. Written as DNA, the CDR3 is TGCGCCAGCAGCCTAGAAGGGCGGGCCGGGGAGCTGTTTTTT. It is translated as CASSLEGRAGELFF.

This clone has more than one count but fewer than ten. The rearrangement uses TRBV27 and TRBJ1-6, with D possibly being TRBD1 (5 bases). Trimming took 6 bases from V and 9 from J, leaving 12 bases between them. The CDR3 runs 13 residues. CDR1 is MNHEY, CDR2 SMNVEV, per germline (reference sequence). This CDR3 reads CASRGRGPSPLHF. The CDR3 nucleotides read TGTGCCAGCAGGGGGCGGGGACCTTCACCCCTCCACTTT.

CDR3 sequence reads: CASSFLTSDETQYF. The CDR3 nucleotides are TGTGCCAGCAGTTTCCTGACTAGCGATGAGACCCAGTACTTC. The chain carries TRBV2 and TRBJ2-5; 8 bases line up with TRBD2. V gave up 5 bases and J gave up 5 bases; unmatched junction bases: 7. CDR1 and CDR2 from the germline V gene are SNHLY and FYNNEI. This CDR3 comprises 14 residues.

The chain is built from TRBV7-8 and TRBJ2-3; D gene uncertain. Germline V CDR1 and CDR2: SGHVS, FQNEAQ. The CDR3 covers 13 residues. Trimming left V 1 base short and J 3 bases short, with 5 bases between. In DNA form, the CDR3 reads TGTGCCAGCAGCTTAGGTCGGACAGATACGCAGTATTTT. The encoded protein is CASSLGRTDTQYF.

This clone was seen just once. The chain employs TRBV29-1 and TRBJ2-5; D possibly corresponds to TRBD2 (5 bases). Trimming removed 7 bases at V and 7 bases at J, with 16 bases between. CDR3 length: 12 residues. Germline assignment: CDR1 SQVTM and CDR2 ANQGSEA. Here the CDR3 reads CSATGLMRTQYF. The DNA of the CDR3 is TGCAGCGCTACCGGACTGATGCGGACCCAGTACTTC.

The chain is built from TRBV5-1 and TRBJ2-7, with TRBD2 matching 7 bases. The length of the CDR3 is 15 residues. Germline lookup yields CDR1 SGHRS and CDR2 YFSETQ. The ends lost 8 bases at V and 2 bases at J; junction bases unmatched: 13. The CDR3 is CASTYRGGLTYEQYF. The CDR3 DNA reads TGCGCCAGTACCTACCGCGGGGGTCTCACCTACGAGCAGTACTTC. Supplemented by reference TRBV5-1 and TRBJ2-7, the full variable domain reads KAGVTQTPRYLIKTRGQQVTLSCSPISGHRSVSWYQQTPGQGLQFLFEYFSETQRNKGNFPGRFSGRQFSNSRSEMNVSTLELGDSALYLCASTYRGGLTYEQYFGPGTRLTVT.

The chain combines TRBV20-1 with TRBJ2-2; D uncertain. Germline CDR1 is DFQATT and CDR2 is SNEGSKA (reference sequence). The CDR3 is 14 amino acids. Trimming took off 3 bases at V and 6 bases at J, with 14 bases between the two ends. The CDR3 is CSASNGLIPGELFF. For the CDR3, the DNA is TGCAGTGCTAGTAACGGGTTGATTCCCGGGGAGCTGTTTTTT.

This chain connects TRBV18 to TRBJ2-5, with 7 bases that match TRBD1. Looked up from germline, CDR1 is KGHSH and CDR2 is LQKENI. J was trimmed by 1 base and V by 4 bases; bases with no gene match: 0. The CDR3 runs 13 residues. The CDR3 bases are TGTGCCAGCTCACGACAGGGCCAAGAGACCCAGTACTTC. Translated, it gives CASSRQGQETQYF.

The rearrangement joins TRBV5-5 to TRBJ2-2; D unclear. The V end lost 6 bases, the J end lost 3 bases, and 15 bases lay between the germline ends. This CDR3 region has 15 residues. In germline, CDR1 is SGHKS, CDR2 YYEKEE (reference sequence). The CDR3 is CASTRTPLDTGELFF. The CDR3 DNA sequence: TGTGCCAGCACCAGAACACCCCTGGACACCGGGGAGCTGTTTTTT.

The chain is built from TRBV28 and TRBJ1-4; TRBD1 agrees at 12 bases. CDR1 and CDR2 from the germline V gene are MDHEN and SYDVKM. The ends lost 11 bases at V and 8 bases at J; junction bases unmatched: 12. This CDR3 region has 15 residues. The CDR3 nucleotides read TGTGCCCACAGGGGACAGGGGGCGATTATCGAAAAACTGTTTTTT. Protein sequence: CAHRGQGAIIEKLFF.